This passage covers 26 T cell receptor beta chains from one sample sequenced in a study of T cell repertoires in cytomegalovirus infection. From the reads, TCRdb called clonotypes with MiXCR, one entry per CDR3 protein. The sample carries tens of thousands of distinct CDR3 sequences, approximately 3.6% recorded once. The sequencing input was PBMCs. These receptors originate from a human donor in good health (CMV status not recorded). Some clones in this sample may be carry-over from other donors' samples.

This clonotype was seen ten or more times. The V gene is TRBV6-2 or TRBV6-3, the J gene TRBJ2-1; D uncertain. From germline, CDR1 is MNHEY and CDR2 SVGEGT. The CDR3 has 11 amino acids. V lost 6 bases and J 9 bases, leaving 9 bases between the germline ends. The CDR3 region is CASSDRGEQFF. CDR3 DNA sequence: TGTGCCAGCAGCGACCGCGGTGAGCAGTTCTTC.

Ten or more counts support this clonotype. This chain uses TRBV7-2 with TRBJ1-4; TRBD1 matches at 7 bases. The CDR3 is made up of 15 amino acids. Losses at the gene ends were 5 bases for V and 3 bases for J; bases not matched to a gene: 6. CDR1 is SGHTA and CDR2 is FQGNSA in the germline V gene. The chain's CDR3 is CASSPEQGSNEKLFF. Written as DNA, the CDR3 is TGTGCCAGCAGCCCCGAACAGGGGTCTAATGAAAAACTGTTTTTT.

This clonotype was seen ten or more times. J is TRBJ1-5 and V is TRBV28, with 10 bases matching TRBD1. The CDR3 is made up of 18 amino acids. The junction had 14 bases not matched to a gene; V was cut back by 4 bases and J by 5 bases. The germline gives CDR1 MDHEN, CDR2 SYDVKM. CDR3: CASSSDRWGQGIYQPQHF. CDR3 coding DNA: TGTGCCAGCAGTTCAGACCGATGGGGACAGGGGATTTATCAGCCCCAGCATTTT.

This clonotype has a count of ten or more. CDR3 in amino acids: CASSLGRSDEKLFF. For the CDR3, the DNA is TGTGCCAGCAGCTTAGGGAGATCGGATGAAAAACTGTTTTTT. This rearrangement joins TRBV7-8 to TRBJ1-4; D is unresolved. The length of the CDR3 is 14 residues. Germline V gene lookup returns CDR1 SGHVS and CDR2 FQNEAQ. V was cut by 1 base and J by 6 bases, with 9 bases left in between.

This clonotype was counted ten times or more. The chain combines TRBV6-5 with TRBJ1-1; D uncertain. This CDR3 is 13 amino acids long. The germline V gene encodes CDR1 MNHEY and CDR2 SVGAGI. The V end lost 2 bases, the J end lost 5 bases, and 9 bases lay between the germline ends. Here the CDR3 DNA reads TGTGCCAGCAGTTACATGGGGAATACTGAAGCTTTCTTT. This translates into CASSYMGNTEAFF.

This clonotype was detected ten times or more. The J gene is TRBJ1-1, the V gene TRBV6-8, with D possibly matching TRBD1 (5 bases). The germline gives CDR1 MNHGY, CDR2 SAAAGT. The CDR3 covers 14 residues. V shed 3 bases and J shed 4 bases, with 12 bases lying between them. CDR3: CASSYWGTFTEAFF. In DNA, the CDR3 is TGTGCCAGCAGTTATTGGGGCACCTTCACTGAAGCTTTCTTT.

This clonotype was found many times. The chain has TRBV7-2 and TRBJ1-6; no clear D. Germline V gene sequence: CDR1 SGHTA, CDR2 FQGNSA. V lost 5 bases, J lost 4 bases, and 15 bases lay in between. The CDR3 is 16 residues long. CDR3 residues: CASSLVGNLYNSPLHF. CDR3 sequence (DNA): TGTGCCAGCAGCCTCGTGGGTAATCTGTATAATTCACCCCTCCACTTT.

This clonotype was seen many times. DNA for the CDR3: TGTGCCAGCAGTTTGCAGGGGGCGCGGAATTCACCCCTCCACTTT. It codes for CASSLQGARNSPLHF. The genes are TRBV12-3 or TRBV12-4 and TRBJ1-6; the match to TRBD1 covers 8 bases. The J segment lost 7 bases and the V segment lost 3 bases, leaving 5 bases of the junction unmatched. This CDR3 comprises 15 residues.

This clonotype was counted between two and nine times. This could be a read error, since a much larger clone is one nucleotide away. V is TRBV7-2 and J is TRBJ2-7, with 10 bases aligning to TRBD2. The CDR3 contains 15 residues. The germline V gene has CDR1 SGHTA and CDR2 FQGNSA. The ends lost 1 base at V and 4 bases at J; junction bases unmatched: 4. In nucleotides, the CDR3 is TGTGCCAGCAGCTTAGAACCTAGCGGGAGTTACGAGCAGTACTTC. Encoded protein: CASSLEPSGSYEQYF.

The J gene is TRBJ2-7, the V gene TRBV6-6, with 10 nucleotides matching TRBD1. The CDR3 is 16 amino acids. V was pared by 2 bases and J by 5 bases, with 9 bases of the junction left unmatched. The germline CDR1 and CDR2 sequences are MNHNY and SVGAGI (reference sequence). The CDR3 loop is CASSYTDWTGGNEQYF. DNA of the CDR3: TGTGCCAGCAGTTACACGGACTGGACAGGGGGGAACGAGCAGTACTTC.

This clonotype was counted ten times or more. The V call is TRBV7-9, the J call TRBJ1-3; D is uncertain. Per the germline V gene, CDR1 is SEHNR and CDR2 is FQNEAQ (reference sequence). The CDR3 spans 12 residues. V shed 5 bases and J shed 9 bases, with 11 bases lying between them. CDR3: CASSQREATIYF. CDR3 coding DNA: TGTGCCAGCAGCCAACGGGAAGCCACCATATATTTT.

This clonotype showed up many times. The J gene is TRBJ1-1, the V gene TRBV7-2; the D is unclear. CDR1 is SGHTA, CDR2 FQGNSA, per germline. This CDR3 region has 15 residues. The V and J ends lost 2 bases and 4 bases respectively, with 14 bases between them. DNA for the CDR3: TGTGCCAGCAGCTTAATGTCCTCCCTTGGCACTGAAGCTTTCTTT. Translated, it gives CASSLMSSLGTEAFF.

This clonotype was observed at least ten times. This rearrangement joins TRBV20-1 to TRBJ1-1; no definite D call. Germline CDR1 is DFQATT and CDR2 is SNEGSKA (reference sequence). The CDR3 is made up of 11 amino acids. The CDR3 bases are TGCAGGGCGGTCTTAGGGACTGAAGCTTTCTTT. Translating it yields CRAVLGTEAFF.

This clonotype was seen many times. The V call is TRBV29-1, the J call TRBJ2-7; D may correspond to TRBD1 or TRBD2 (5 bases each). The V gene's germline CDR1 is SQVTM and CDR2 ANQGSEA. The CDR3 has 10 amino acids. V was clipped by 7 bases and J by 7 bases, with 11 bases between them. The CDR3 loop reads CSARGWEQYF. In DNA, the CDR3 is TGCAGCGCCCGGGGCTGGGAGCAGTACTTC.

This clonotype was picked up many times. This chain links TRBV11-1 with TRBJ1-1; TRBD1 matches 9 bases. The CDR3 is 14 amino acids. Germline V gives CDR1 SGHAT, CDR2 FQDESV (reference sequence). V lost 3 bases, J lost 10 bases, and 9 bases stayed unmatched. CDR3 residues: CASSLRTGVSGAFF. CDR3 bases: TGTGCCAGCAGCTTGAGGACAGGGGTCTCCGGAGCTTTCTTT.

This clonotype was counted many times. This rearrangement joins TRBV7-2 to TRBJ2-2, with 14 nucleotides matching TRBD2. The V gene end was trimmed by 5 bases and the J gene end by 7 bases; junction bases not matched to a gene: 3. CDR3 length: 15 residues. The germline gives CDR1 SGHTA, CDR2 FQGNSA. CDR3 in DNA: TGTGCCAGCAGCCGTGGACTAGCGGGAGGCGGGGAGCTGTTTTTT. Amino acids: CASSRGLAGGGELFF.

Many counts were recorded for this clonotype. V is TRBV12-3 or TRBV12-4 and J is TRBJ1-1, with 7 nucleotides matching TRBD1. The CDR3 runs to 14 residues. V lost 6 bases and J lost 4; bases outside the gene matches: 8. For the CDR3, the DNA is TGTGCCAGCAGGGGACAGTGGGGCCTCACTGAAGCTTTCTTT. It translates to CASRGQWGLTEAFF.

In its sample, this clonotype was seen many times. The chain recombines TRBV7-2 with TRBJ1-4; D is unclear. Trimming stripped 0 bases from V and 14 bases from J, with 16 bases between. This CDR3 contains 14 residues. CDR1 is SGHTA and CDR2 is FQGNSA in the germline V gene. CDR3 sequence reads: CASSLARTSRSLFF. The CDR3 DNA reads TGTGCCAGCAGCTTAGCCAGGACGTCCCGAAGTCTGTTTTTT.

This clonotype was detected many times. The chain combines TRBV7-6 with TRBJ2-5; a weak D match, TRBD1 (6 bases). Looked up from germline, CDR1 is SGHVS and CDR2 is FNYEAQ. There are 17 residues in the CDR3. Trimming took 5 bases from V and 2 from J, leaving 21 bases between them. In DNA form, the CDR3 reads TGTGCCAGCAGCACGGCACCACGGGACATCGCTCAAGAGACCCAGTACTTC. Protein sequence: CASSTAPRDIAQETQYF.

This clonotype was seen repeatedly, ten times or more. V usage is TRBV14 and J usage is TRBJ2-7; D is perhaps TRBD1 (5 bases). Per germline, CDR1 SGHDN and CDR2 FVKESK. This CDR3 has 11 residues. Trimming shortened V by 3 bases and J by 7 bases, and 7 bases separated the two germline ends. CDR3 region: CASSHRVEQYF. The DNA for the CDR3 is TGTGCCAGCAGCCACAGGGTTGAGCAGTACTTC.

The sample holds many counts of this clonotype. The J gene is TRBJ2-1, the V gene TRBV4-3, with TRBD2 identical over 9 bases. Trimming took 0 bases from V and 6 from J; bases not matched to a gene: 6. From germline, CDR1 is LGHNA and CDR2 YSLEER. The CDR3 runs to 16 residues. Here the CDR3 reads CASSQERGGLLNEQFF. In DNA form, the CDR3 reads TGCGCCAGCAGCCAAGAGCGGGGGGGGCTCCTCAATGAGCAGTTCTTC.

The table lists this clonotype with many counts. The chain combines TRBV7-2 with TRBJ2-2; 11 nucleotides match TRBD2. Germline V gene lookup returns CDR1 SGHTA and CDR2 FQGNSA. V was clipped by 5 bases and J by 2 bases; unmatched bases: 4. This CDR3 region has 16 residues. The CDR3: CASSPRLAGNTGELFF. CDR3 sequence (DNA): TGTGCCAGCAGCCCCCGACTAGCGGGAAACACCGGGGAGCTGTTTTTT.

In this sample, this clonotype turned up a few times. Here the CDR3 DNA reads TGTGCCAGCAGCGGGACAGGGCTCCATGAGCAGTTCTTC. It is translated as CASSGTGLHEQFF. The chain couples TRBV6-8 to TRBJ2-1, with 9 nucleotides matching TRBD1. Germline-derived CDR1 and CDR2 are MNHGY and SAAAGT. The CDR3 is 13 residues long. The V and J ends lost 6 bases and 8 bases, in that order; junction bases with no gene match: 5.

At least ten counts were recorded for this clonotype. The V and J genes are TRBV7-8 and TRBJ2-2, with unresolved D. The V end lost 2 bases, the J end lost 0 bases, and 13 bases lay between the germline ends. This CDR3 comprises 17 residues. Germline V gene lookup returns CDR1 SGHVS and CDR2 FQNEAQ. Here the CDR3 DNA reads TGTGCCAGCAGCTTATTTCAGGTGATAACGAACACCGGGGAGCTGTTTTTT. It codes for CASSLFQVITNTGELFF.

This clonotype has a count of ten or more. The chain combines TRBV24-1 with TRBJ2-1, with 13 positions matching TRBD2. Trimming took 3 bases from V and 7 from J; bases not matched to a gene: 5. The CDR3 is made up of 16 amino acids. CDR1 and CDR2 from the germline V gene are KGHDR and SFDVKD. The CDR3 loop is CATSDPRTSGSNEQFF. The DNA of the CDR3 is TGTGCCACCAGTGATCCTCGGACTAGCGGGAGTAATGAGCAGTTCTTC.

This clonotype was recorded many times. The V and J genes are TRBV7-2 and TRBJ2-7; perhaps TRBD1 as D (5 bases). Trimming cost V 0 bases and J 6 bases, with 6 bases left between them. Germline V CDR1 and CDR2: SGHTA, FQGNSA. The CDR3 is 12 amino acids. The CDR3, as DNA: TGTGCCAGCAGCTTAGCCAGGGTCGAGCAGTACTTC. Translated, it gives CASSLARVEQYF.